Each of the 3 T cell receptor beta chains below was sequenced from the same sample in a study of T cells in Graves' hyperthyroidism and ophthalmopathy. The source material, RNA transcripts, was used to amplify TCR beta CDR3 regions. First-round RT-PCR targeting the TCR CDR3 was performed with the HTBI primer set. TCRdb re-derived calls from the multiplex PCR reads in MiXCR, one entry per CDR3 protein. Here the sample spans 300,000 to 400,000 distinct CDR3 sequences, approximately 22% being singletons. The sequenced sample was blood. The receptor source for this set is a woman aged 50 to 60 with Graves' hyperthyroidism.

The CDR3 bases are TGTGCCAGCAGACAGGGCGTCGCTGAGCAGTTCTTC. It is translated as CASRQGVAEQFF. The chain is built from TRBV6-1 and TRBJ2-1; tentatively, D is TRBD1 (6 bases). Germline CDR1 reads MNHNS; CDR2 reads SASEGT. The CDR3 spans 12 residues. V lost 6 bases, J lost 9 bases, and 12 bases lay in between.

The table lists this clonotype with a few counts. The rearrangement joins TRBV30 to TRBJ1-3, with TRBD1 as a possible D gene (6 bases). Germline-derived CDR1 and CDR2 are GTSNPN and SVGIG (reference sequence). V gave up 2 bases and J gave up 0 bases, with 17 bases separating them. The CDR3 is 17 amino acids. The CDR3 spells CAWSPSDRFFSGNTIYF. For the CDR3, the DNA is TGTGCCTGGAGTCCCTCAGACAGGTTCTTCTCTGGAAACACCATATATTTT. Based on the CDR3 plus reference TRBV30 and TRBJ1-3, the full variable domain is SQTIHQWPATLVQPVGSPLSLECTVEGTSNPNLYWYRQAAGRGLQLLFYSVGIGQISSEVPQNLSASRPQDRQFILSSKKLLLSDSGFYLCAWSPSDRFFSGNTIYFGEGSWLTVV.

This clonotype was counted many times. V and J are TRBV12-3 or TRBV12-4 and TRBJ2-3, with TRBD2 identical over 8 bases. V was pared by 3 bases and J by 4 bases, with 6 bases of the junction left unmatched. The CDR3 contains 15 residues. For the CDR3, the DNA is TGTGCCAGCAGTTTCAGAGCGGGAGAGGCAGATACGCAGTATTTT. Translated, it gives CASSFRAGEADTQYF.